This T cell receptor (beta chain) appears in the sequencing data of a study of shared clonotypes between healthy human individuals. Study-wide background: A donor's plate count was three for CD4 naive and three for CD4 memory; CD8 naive had two and CD8 memory one.

Assay used: immunoSEQ multiplex PCR; TCRdb lists only in-frame clones, some missing. The sample lists 1,500,000 or so clones, approximately 98.5% occurring once. CDR1 and CDR2 from the germline V gene are KGHSH and LQKENI. With V trimmed by 3 bases and J by 4 bases, 7 bases remained unmatched. The length of the CDR3 is 15 residues. The material sequenced was naive CD4+ T cells sorted from blood. This sample's subset: CD45RA+ positively selected. V usage is TRBV18 and J usage is TRBJ2-3, with TRBD2 identical over 7 bases. The receptor's source is a man aged 25-45 years in good health. CDR3 sequence (DNA): TGTGCCAGCTCACCTATTCCGGGAGGCTCAGATACGCAGTATTTT. Translated, it gives CASSPIPGGSDTQYF.